This T cell receptor beta chain was found in a study of blood T cell repertoires in COVID-19. Study-wide context: Sites in the United States, Italy and Spain provided acute and convalescent COVID-19 samples. T cells, B-cell-depleted T cells, or PBMCs supplied cDNA or gDNA.

In the original processing: Amplification from reference gene primers served as the basis for estimated nucleated cell counts. The assay was immunoSEQ multiplex PCR, and TCRdb's table has in-frame clones only and misses some. That table supplies the V and J calls and clone size; D and trimming were determined from the DNA. Counted here are around 130,000 clones, roughly nine tenths occurring once; the ten biggest clones make up approximately 5%. This CDR3 is built from 14 residues. J gave up 5 bases and V 8 bases, and 3 bases lay outside the gene matches. The germline V gene has CDR1 LNHDA and CDR2 SQIVND (reference sequence). Patients from Seattle were sampled longitudinally, starting during active infection.

Sequenced input: peripheral blood. The rearrangement uses TRBV19 and TRBJ2-2, with 12 bases matching TRBD2. The TCR sequence derives from a man in his sixties with COVID-19, enrolled during active disease. This chain's CDR3 is CASRTSGKTGELFF. The CDR3 bases are TGTGCCAGTCGGACTAGCGGGAAAACCGGGGAGCTGTTTTTT.